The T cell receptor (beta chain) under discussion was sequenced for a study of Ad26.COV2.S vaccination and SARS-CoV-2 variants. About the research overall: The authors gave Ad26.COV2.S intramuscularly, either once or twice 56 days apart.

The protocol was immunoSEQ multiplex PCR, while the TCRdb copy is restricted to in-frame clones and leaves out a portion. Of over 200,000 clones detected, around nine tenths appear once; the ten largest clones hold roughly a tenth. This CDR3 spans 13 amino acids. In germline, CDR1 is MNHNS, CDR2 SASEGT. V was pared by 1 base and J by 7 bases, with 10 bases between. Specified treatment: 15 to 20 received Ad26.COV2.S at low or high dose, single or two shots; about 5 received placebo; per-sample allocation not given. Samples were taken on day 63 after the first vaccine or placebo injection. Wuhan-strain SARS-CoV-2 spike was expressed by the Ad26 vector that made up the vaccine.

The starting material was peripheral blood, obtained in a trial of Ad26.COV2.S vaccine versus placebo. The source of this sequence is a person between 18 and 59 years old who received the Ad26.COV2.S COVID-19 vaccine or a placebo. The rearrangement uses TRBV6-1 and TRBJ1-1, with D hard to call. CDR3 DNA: TGTGCCAGCAGTGAAGGAGTGGGAATTGAAGCTTTCTTT. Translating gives CASSEGVGIEAFF.